The source of this TCR beta chain is a study of identical twins. A single record per CDR3 protein comes from TCRdb applying MiXCR to the 5' RACE reads. The table shows hundreds of thousands of distinct CDR3 sequences, with 9% to 15% occurring only once. V was cut by 5 bases and J by 9 bases, with 7 bases left in between. CDR3 length: 11 amino acids. Germline assignment: CDR1 PRHDT and CDR2 FYEKMQ (reference sequence). These data also formed part of another study, on yellow fever vaccine responses in identical twins.

The sequenced material came from CD8+ T cells sorted from blood. This TCR derives from a woman aged 18-29 years in good health. J is TRBJ2-2 and V is TRBV13; D is undetermined. The CDR3 DNA reads TGTGCCAGCAGCAGCCACCGGGAGCTGTTTTTT. It is translated as CASSSHRELFF. The full variable domain, completed using reference TRBV13 and TRBJ2-2, is AAGVIQSPRHLIKEKRETATLKCYPIPRHDTVYWYQQGPGQDPQFLISFYEKMQSDKGSIPDRFSAQQFSDYHSELNMSSLELGDSALYFCASSSHRELFFGEGSRLTVL.